Following are 28 T cell receptor beta chains from one sample sequenced in a study of blood T cell repertoires in COVID-19. Sequenced by immunoSEQ multiplex PCR; TCRdb stores in-frame clones only, minus some. The sample holds around 220,000 clones; approximately 79% are singletons and the top ten take roughly 4%. Material: peripheral blood. The receptors stem from a woman in her thirties or forties with active or convalescent COVID-19.

This clone was recorded once. The same CDR3 also results from other DNA sequences found in this sample. The chain has TRBV9 and TRBJ2-5; 15 bases are shared with TRBD2. This CDR3 has 17 amino acids. The V gene end was trimmed by 3 bases and the J gene end by 2 bases; junction bases not matched to a gene: 5. The V gene's germline CDR1 is SGDLS and CDR2 YYNGEE. CDR3 sequence: CASSAGTSGGLQETQYF. The CDR3, as DNA: TGTGCCAGCAGCGCGGGGACTAGCGGGGGGTTGCAAGAGACCCAGTACTTC.

DNA of the CDR3: TGTGCCAGCAGCTACATACAGGGGAGGAGGAACACTGAAGCTTTCTTT. Residues: CASSYIQGRRNTEAFF. The chain is built from TRBV5-4 and TRBJ1-1; 7 bases map to TRBD1. The CDR3 runs 16 residues. Germline V gene lookup returns CDR1 SGHNT and CDR2 YYREEE (reference sequence). Trimming removed 3 bases from V and 1 base from J; junction bases left unmatched: 9.

The V gene is TRBV27, the J gene TRBJ1-2, with 7 bases that match TRBD1. The CDR3 totals 15 residues. Germline V CDR1 and CDR2: MNHEY, SMNVEV (reference sequence). V lost 5 bases to trimming and J lost 3 bases; unmatched junction nucleotides: 9. The CDR3 here is CASSPEVTGYYGYTF. The CDR3 coding sequence is TGTGCCAGCAGTCCCGAAGTGACAGGGTACTATGGCTACACCTTC.

The chain recombines TRBV2 with TRBJ2-4; 8 nucleotides agree with TRBD1. This CDR3 comprises 13 residues. V lost 6 bases and J lost 11; bases outside the gene matches: 9. Germline lookup yields CDR1 SNHLY and CDR2 FYNNEI. The DNA of the CDR3 is TGTGCCAGCAGCGCATCACTCAGGGGGCTTCAGTACTTC. Translating it yields CASSASLRGLQYF.

The chain links TRBV5-6 to TRBJ1-6; 8 bases are a match to TRBD1. V shed 0 bases, J shed 8 bases, and the junction held 4 bases outside the gene matches. CDR1 SGHDT and CDR2 YYEEEE come from the germline V gene. The CDR3 spans 15 residues. For the CDR3, the DNA is TGTGCCAGCAGCTTGGGACAGGGGCAGGATTCACCCCTCCACTTT. This translates into CASSLGQGQDSPLHF.

This rearrangement joins TRBV7-3 to TRBJ1-3; a possible D gene is TRBD1 (6 bases). Trimming took 4 bases from V and 7 from J, leaving 11 bases between them. Germline V gene sequence: CDR1 SGHTA, CDR2 FQGTGA. The CDR3 loop spans 13 amino acids. The CDR3 is CASSSTGLNTIYF. As DNA, the CDR3 is TGTGCCAGCAGCTCTACAGGGTTGAACACCATATATTTT.

V and J are TRBV4-1 and TRBJ1-1; TRBD1 is a possible D gene (5 bases). The CDR3 sequence is 12 residues long. The germline CDR1 and CDR2 sequences are MGHRA and YSYEKL. V lost 3 bases and J lost 10, with 12 bases in between. CDR3 region: CASSQMGRVAFF. The DNA for the CDR3 is TGCGCCAGCAGCCAGATGGGCAGGGTAGCTTTCTTT.

The chain links TRBV7-9 to TRBJ2-3, with 13 bases fitting TRBD2. The CDR3 is made up of 18 amino acids. J was trimmed by 3 bases and V by 4 bases; bases with no gene match: 10. Germline V gene sequence: CDR1 SEHNR, CDR2 FQNEAQ (reference sequence). CDR3 residues: CASSSPGTSGARTDTQYF. The CDR3 region has the DNA TGTGCCAGCAGCTCCCCCGGGACTAGCGGGGCGAGGACAGATACGCAGTATTTT.

V and J are TRBV19 and TRBJ1-5, with D tentatively TRBD1 (6 bases). Between the trimmed V and J ends, which lost 9 bases and 4 bases, there was a span of 22 bases. Germline assignment: CDR1 LNHDA and CDR2 SQIVND (reference sequence). CDR3 length: 16 amino acids. CDR3 in amino acids: CASRLSGQRRNQPQHF. Written as DNA, the CDR3 is TGTGCCAGCCGTCTATCCGGACAGCGAAGAAATCAGCCCCAGCATTTT.

V and J are TRBV3-1 (or the pseudogene TRBV3-2) and TRBJ1-6; TRBD1 aligns across 9 bases. V dropped 4 bases and J dropped 6; count of bases not matched to a gene: 10. Germline V gene lookup returns CDR1 LGHDT and CDR2 YNNKEL (reference sequence). This CDR3 region has 17 residues. The chain's CDR3 is CASSPPDRGRGNSPLHF. The DNA of the CDR3 is TGTGCCAGCAGCCCACCGGACAGGGGACGAGGTAATTCACCCCTCCACTTT.

This clone was counted a single time. The rearrangement links TRBV19 to TRBJ1-5; 8 nucleotides agree with TRBD1. Per germline, CDR1 LNHDA and CDR2 SQIVND (reference sequence). J gave up 6 bases and V 5 bases, and 18 bases lay outside the gene matches. The CDR3 runs 18 residues. The CDR3, as DNA: TGTGCCAGTAGTCTCACCCTCGGACAGGGTAAGAGGAGTCAGCCCCAGCATTTT. Amino acid sequence: CASSLTLGQGKRSQPQHF.

Concerning this clone: An end of the junction differs from the germline gene, which may be a read error. The chain combines TRBV7-7 with TRBJ2-2; TRBD1 matches 10 bases. Germline CDR1 is SSHAT and CDR2 is FNYEAQ (reference sequence). The CDR3 contains 14 residues. CDR3 in DNA: TGTGCTAGCAGCTTCGGACAGGGGGACGGGGAGCTGTTTTTT. This codes for CASSFGQGDGELFF.

The chain has TRBV28 and TRBJ2-7; maybe TRBD1 (5 bases). The V and J ends lost 2 bases and 7 bases respectively, with 9 bases between them. From germline, CDR1 is MDHEN and CDR2 SYDVKM. The CDR3 is made up of 12 amino acids. The CDR3 coding sequence is TGTGCCAGCAGTTTAGTGGGGCGTGAGCAGTACGTC. As protein: CASSLVGREQYV.

V gene TRBV7-9 combines with J gene TRBJ1-3, with 9 bases fitting TRBD1. The CDR3 is 14 amino acids. V trimming: 6 bases; J trimming: 3 bases; junction bases outside the gene matches: 3. The germline CDR1 and CDR2 sequences are SEHNR and FQNEAQ (reference sequence). The CDR3 coding sequence is TGTGCCAGCAGAATGACAGGGGGTGGAAACACCATATATTTT. Translating it yields CASRMTGGGNTIYF.

The gene calls are TRBV3-1 (or the pseudogene TRBV3-2) and TRBJ2-5, with 10 bases aligning to TRBD1. CDR1 and CDR2 (germline): LGHDT, YNNKEL (reference sequence). This CDR3 has 16 residues. The trim removed 2 bases at V and 5 bases at J, leaving 8 bases unmatched. CDR3 DNA: TGTGCCAGCAGCCAAAGACCCGGGACAGGGGTTGAGACCCAGTACTTC. Translating it yields CASSQRPGTGVETQYF.

This chain uses TRBV12-3 or TRBV12-4 with TRBJ1-2, with 8 bases fitting TRBD1. This CDR3 is 13 amino acids long. The ends lost 6 bases at V and 7 bases at J; junction bases unmatched: 7. In nucleotides, the CDR3 is TGTGCCAGCAGCCCGGGACAGGAGGGTGGCTACACCTTC. Translation: CASSPGQEGGYTF.

The chain couples TRBV5-4 to TRBJ2-2; the D gene is possibly TRBD1 (6 bases). CDR1 SGHNT and CDR2 YYREEE come from the germline V gene (reference sequence). V gave up 2 bases and J gave up 7 bases, with 15 bases separating them. The CDR3 extends over 15 amino acids. CDR3 region: CASSLPGEVGGELFF. The CDR3 bases are TGTGCCAGCAGCTTACCAGGGGAAGTGGGCGGGGAGCTGTTTTTT. Using reference TRBV5-4 and TRBJ2-2 for the parts outside the CDR3, the full variable domain is ETGVTQSPTHLIKTRGQQVTLRCSSQSGHNTVSWYQQALGQGPQFIFQYYREEENGRGNFPPRFSGLQFPNYSSELNVNALELDDSALYLCASSLPGEVGGELFFGEGSRLTVL.

This chain connects TRBV11-1 to TRBJ1-1, with TRBD1 as a possible D gene (5 bases). V lost 5 bases, J lost 6 bases, and 13 bases lay in between. The CDR3 length is 13 residues. Germline values: CDR1 SGHAT, CDR2 FQDESV (reference sequence). The CDR3 loop is CASSPPDTPEAFF. The CDR3 bases are TGTGCCAGCAGCCCCCCGGACACCCCTGAAGCTTTCTTT.

The chain joins TRBV18 to TRBJ1-5; perhaps TRBD1 as D (6 bases). CDR1 is KGHSH and CDR2 is LQKENI in the germline V gene. The CDR3 has 15 residues. The V and J ends lost 3 bases and 2 bases respectively, with 11 bases between them. CDR3 in DNA: TGTGCCAGCTCACCCAAAGGGGGGGGCAATCAGCCCCAGCATTTT. Encoded protein: CASSPKGGGNQPQHF.

The table lists this clone with a few counts. This rearrangement joins TRBV11-2 to TRBJ2-5; 8 bases map to TRBD1. The germline CDR1 and CDR2 sequences are SGHAT and FQNNGV. Germline trimming cut 5 bases from V and 3 bases from J; bases unmatched to any gene: 8. The CDR3 is made up of 15 amino acids. CDR3 sequence reads: CASSRNPTGEETQYF. The CDR3 DNA follows: TGTGCCAGCAGCCGAAACCCGACAGGGGAAGAGACCCAGTACTTC.

The chain has TRBV5-1 and TRBJ1-1; D remains unclear. CDR1 is SGHRS, CDR2 YFSETQ, per germline. The CDR3 sequence is 14 residues long. Trimming left V 0 bases short and J 10 bases short, with 16 bases between. The CDR3, as DNA: TGCGCCAGCAGCTTGGGCGCGGCGGGCAAGGGAGCTTTCTTT. Its protein is CASSLGAAGKGAFF. Filled out from reference TRBV5-1 and TRBJ1-1, the complete variable domain reads KAGVTQTPRYLIKTRGQQVTLSCSPISGHRSVSWYQQTPGQGLQFLFEYFSETQRNKGNFPGRFSGRQFSNSRSEMNVSTLELGDSALYLCASSLGAAGKGAFFGQGTRLTVV.

In its sample, this clone was seen once. The chain couples TRBV11-2 to TRBJ2-7; 7 bases map to TRBD1. The junction had 2 bases not matched to a gene; V was cut back by 8 bases and J by 1 base. CDR3 length: 12 amino acids. Germline V gene lookup returns CDR1 SGHAT and CDR2 FQNNGV. The CDR3 region is CASRTGSYEQYV. The CDR3 DNA sequence: TGTGCCAGCCGGACAGGTTCCTACGAGCAGTACGTC.

The gene calls are TRBV30 and TRBJ1-1; D is undetermined. The germline gives CDR1 GTSNPN, CDR2 SVGIG (reference sequence). This CDR3 has 12 amino acids. The V end lost 2 bases, the J end lost 0 bases, and 4 bases lay between the germline ends. CDR3 nucleotide sequence: TGTGCCTGGAGTCTTATGAACACTGAAGCTTTCTTT. Its protein is CAWSLMNTEAFF.

This chain uses TRBV6-2 or TRBV6-3 with TRBJ1-1, with D perhaps TRBD1 (6 bases). The CDR3 loop spans 14 amino acids. V gave up 4 bases and J gave up 5 bases, with 14 bases separating them. The germline V gene has CDR1 MNHEY and CDR2 SVGEGT. CDR3 nucleotide sequence: TGTGCCAGCAGTTCTCAGGGGAGTGGGACTGAAGCTTTCTTT. It translates to CASSSQGSGTEAFF.

This clone has a handful of counts. V is TRBV6-5 and J is TRBJ1-2; TRBD1 might be the D (6 bases). The CDR3 is 13 amino acids. Between the trimmed V and J ends, which lost 2 bases and 8 bases, there was a span of 12 bases. CDR1 is MNHEY and CDR2 is SVGAGI in the germline V gene. As DNA, the CDR3 is TGTGCCAGCAGTTACAGAGCGGGGGGCGGCTACACCTTC. It is translated as CASSYRAGGGYTF.

This clone came up once. The chain recombines TRBV6-4 with TRBJ1-5; no reliable D call. The CDR3 is 14 amino acids. V dropped 0 bases and J dropped 7 bases, with 10 bases sitting between them. Looked up from germline, CDR1 is MRHNA and CDR2 is SNTAGT. CDR3 bases: TGTGCCAGCAGTGACTCGATGGGAGACCAGCCCCAGCATTTT. Residues: CASSDSMGDQPQHF.

This clone showed up just once. The chain is built from TRBV5-4 and TRBJ1-1, with 7 bases fitting TRBD1. The germline V gene encodes CDR1 SGHNT and CDR2 YYREEE (reference sequence). This CDR3 region has 13 residues. V lost 9 bases to trimming and J lost 0 bases; unmatched junction nucleotides: 5. CDR3 bases: TGTGCCACCCTGACAGGGATGAACACTGAAGCTTTCTTT. Protein product: CATLTGMNTEAFF.

Turning to this clone: Within the sample, other DNA sequences also encode this same CDR3. V is TRBV18 and J is TRBJ1-1; tentatively, D is TRBD1 (5 bases). Germline CDR1 and CDR2: KGHSH and LQKENI. The CDR3 has 13 residues. Between the trimmed V and J ends, which lost 3 bases and 1 base, there was a span of 6 bases. The CDR3 region has the DNA TGTGCCAGCTCACCGACAGCGAACACTGAAGCTTTCTTT. Protein product: CASSPTANTEAFF.